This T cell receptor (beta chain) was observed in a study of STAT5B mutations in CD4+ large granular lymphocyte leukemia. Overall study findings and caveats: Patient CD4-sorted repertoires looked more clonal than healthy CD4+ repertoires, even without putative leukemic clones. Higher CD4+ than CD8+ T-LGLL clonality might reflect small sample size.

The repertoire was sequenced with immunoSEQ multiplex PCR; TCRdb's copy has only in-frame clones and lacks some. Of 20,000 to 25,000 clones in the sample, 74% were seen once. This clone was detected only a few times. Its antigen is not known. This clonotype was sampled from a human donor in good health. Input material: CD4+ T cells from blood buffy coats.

In DNA form, the CDR3 reads TGTGCCAGCTCACCCGGGACGGAACCCTACGAGCAGTACGTC. This encodes CASSPGTEPYEQYV. The chain links TRBV18 to TRBJ2-7; D is tentatively TRBD1 or TRBD2 (5 bases each). Germline values: CDR1 KGHSH, CDR2 LQKENI. The CDR3 contains 14 residues. V lost 3 bases, J lost 2 bases, and 11 bases lay in between.